What follows is one T cell receptor beta chain and its context. Trimming removed 7 bases from V and 0 bases from J, with 10 bases in between. Germline loops: CDR1 MNHNS, CDR2 SASEGT. The CDR3 totals 14 residues. This sample is part of a study of cytomegalovirus exposure and HLA in healthy donors. Primers for the PCR totalled 60 Vbeta and 13 Jbeta. Only in-frame clones appear in the TCRdb table, and some are missing; sequencing was by immunoSEQ multiplex PCR. The sample has about 86,000 clones, approximately 70% seen once. Everyone who donated was a healthy bone marrow donor. This TCR was recovered from a man between 60 and 75 years old in good health and CMV-seronegative. V usage is TRBV6-1 and J usage is TRBJ2-1; no definite D call. Sequenced: PBMCs. The CDR3 is CASTGTSSYNEQFF. For the CDR3, the DNA is TGTGCCAGCACTGGCACCAGCTCCTACAATGAGCAGTTCTTC.